This TCR beta chain was obtained from a study of T cell responses to AZD1222 COVID-19 vaccine. Findings of the study overall: Donors skewed white British and female; clonal diversity was possibly underestimated. After the peak T cell response, and only then, were repertoires sampled. Seropositive AZD1222 recipients at baseline numbered only five or six. Close to half of spike-specific TCRs reportedly recognize unmutated variant regions.

In the case of this clone: Its matching antigen is unknown.

The method was immunoSEQ multiplex PCR; TCRdb's version includes in-frame clones alone and lacks a portion of them. This sample yields around 160,000 clones, of which 82% are seen a single time; around 4.1% belongs to the top ten. The sequencing here drew on peripheral blood, taken on day 0 of MenACWY control vaccination. The sequence derives from an adult in good health.

CDR3 loop: CASSTGPNTGELFF. The DNA of the CDR3 is TGTGCCAGCAGCACGGGACCGAACACCGGGGAGCTGTTTTTT. The chain joins TRBV11-3 to TRBJ2-2; the D gene could be TRBD1 or TRBD2 (5 bases each). The CDR3 spans 14 residues. Trimming took 5 bases from V and 0 from J, leaving 7 bases between them. Germline V CDR1 and CDR2: SGHNT, YENEEA.